Listed here are 14 T cell receptor beta chains from one sample, sequenced in a study of cytomegalovirus exposure and HLA in healthy donors. PCR used 60 Vbeta primers and 13 Jbeta primers. The method was immunoSEQ multiplex PCR; TCRdb's version includes in-frame clones alone and lacks a portion of them. The table counts approximately 190,000 clones; 0.74% lies in the top ten. The sample consisted of PBMCs. The receptors were sampled from a boy between 5 and 17 years old in good health and CMV-seronegative.

In regard to this clone: Other nucleotide sequences from this sample produce the same CDR3. V and J are TRBV7-9 and TRBJ1-2; tentative D call: TRBD1 (6 bases). The CDR3 is made up of 14 amino acids. The V end was cut by 2 bases, the J end by 0 bases, with 7 bases between. Per the germline V gene, CDR1 is SEHNR and CDR2 is FQNEAQ (reference sequence). This chain's CDR3 is CASSLPGANYGYTF. For the CDR3, the DNA is TGTGCCAGCAGCTTACCAGGGGCTAACTATGGCTACACCTTC.

The rearrangement joins TRBV30 to TRBJ1-5; D may be TRBD1 (6 bases). This CDR3 comprises 15 residues. V was shortened by 3 bases and J by 0 bases, with 12 bases between the two germline ends. Germline CDR1 GTSNPN, CDR2 SVGIG (reference sequence). The CDR3 DNA reads TGTGCCTGGAGCGGACAGCTGTATAGCAATCAGCCCCAGCATTTT. Translation: CAWSGQLYSNQPQHF.

The rearrangement joins TRBV12-5 to TRBJ1-2, with TRBD1 matching over 7 bases. The germline CDR1 and CDR2 sequences are LGHNT and FRNRAP. J gave up 5 bases and V 2 bases, and 8 bases lay outside the gene matches. The CDR3 covers 15 residues. Written as DNA, the CDR3 is TGTGCTAGTGGTTTGCCCGACAGGGCCCAGTATGGCTACACCTTC. It translates to CASGLPDRAQYGYTF.

This chain uses TRBV30 with TRBJ1-1; no definite D call. The CDR3 has 11 residues. Germline V gene lookup returns CDR1 GTSNPN and CDR2 SVGIG (reference sequence). The germline V and J ends were trimmed by 5 bases and 5 bases, with 9 bases remaining between them. The CDR3 here is CAWQIGTEAFF. In DNA form, the CDR3 reads TGTGCCTGGCAGATCGGGACTGAAGCTTTCTTT. Full variable domain (outside the CDR3, taken from reference TRBV30 and TRBJ1-1): SQTIHQWPATLVQPVGSPLSLECTVEGTSNPNLYWYRQAAGRGLQLLFYSVGIGQISSEVPQNLSASRPQDRQFILSSKKLLLSDSGFYLCAWQIGTEAFFGQGTRLTVV.

V usage is TRBV7-8 and J usage is TRBJ1-6; D is uncertain. Germline-derived CDR1 and CDR2 are SGHVS and FQNEAQ. Trimming took 1 base from V and 9 from J, leaving 7 bases between them. The CDR3 extends over 13 amino acids. As DNA, the CDR3 is TGTGCCAGCAGCTTAGAGTTGAGTTCACCCCTCCACTTT. Protein sequence: CASSLELSSPLHF.

This chain joins TRBV27 and TRBJ2-7; 7 bases align to TRBD2. CDR1 is MNHEY, CDR2 SMNVEV, per germline (reference sequence). The CDR3 consists of 14 residues. After removal of 1 base from V and 1 base from J, the junction contained 1 base not matched to a gene. The CDR3 nucleotides read TGTGCCAGCAGTTTATTCGGGGGGTCCTACGAGCAGTACTTC. It specifies CASSLFGGSYEQYF.

The chain joins TRBV19 to TRBJ2-7; the match to TRBD2 covers 8 bases. The CDR3 loop spans 15 amino acids. With 6 bases clipped from V and 4 bases from J, the junction kept 11 bases outside the gene matches. CDR1 and CDR2 (germline): LNHDA, SQIVND (reference sequence). This CDR3 reads CASSMASGGVYEQYF. DNA for the CDR3: TGTGCCAGTAGCATGGCATCCGGGGGGGTTTACGAGCAGTACTTC.

V gene TRBV6-5 combines with J gene TRBJ1-3; D uncertain. V was pared by 0 bases and J by 2 bases, with 5 bases between. Per the germline V gene, CDR1 is MNHEY and CDR2 is SVGAGI. The CDR3 runs to 14 residues. CDR3 sequence reads: CASSYSSAGNTIYF. The DNA of the CDR3 is TGTGCCAGCAGTTACTCGAGTGCTGGAAACACCATATATTTT.

V gene TRBV7-2 combines with J gene TRBJ2-7; TRBD1 matches 8 bases. V trimming: 0 bases; J trimming: 10 bases; junction bases outside the gene matches: 5. The CDR3 runs 13 residues. The germline CDR1 and CDR2 sequences are SGHTA and FQGNSA. The CDR3 DNA reads as TGTGCCAGCAGCTTAGCACAGGGACAGGATCAGTACTTC. Translation: CASSLAQGQDQYF.

The V and J genes are TRBV5-4 and TRBJ2-5; D is possibly TRBD2 (5 bases). Germline V lookup: CDR1 SGHNT, CDR2 YYREEE (reference sequence). CDR3 length: 13 amino acids. V lost 0 bases and J lost 4, with 7 bases in between. The DNA of the CDR3 is TGTGCCAGCAGCTTGGACAGCGGAGAGACCCAGTACTTC. Translating gives CASSLDSGETQYF.

The chain couples TRBV14 to TRBJ1-1, with 7 bases fitting TRBD1. CDR1 SGHDN and CDR2 FVKESK come from the germline V gene. The CDR3 runs to 17 residues. With 4 bases clipped from V and 1 base from J, the junction kept 12 bases outside the gene matches. CDR3 in DNA: TGTGCCAGCAGCCCTTGGACAGGCCCATCCAAGAACACTGAAGCTTTCTTT. It encodes CASSPWTGPSKNTEAFF.

The chain is built from TRBV6-4 and TRBJ2-1, with D possibly matching TRBD2 (6 bases). This CDR3 is 13 amino acids long. Per germline, CDR1 MRHNA and CDR2 SNTAGT. The V and J ends lost 3 bases and 10 bases respectively, with 13 bases between them. CDR3 protein: CASSEGGPQEQFF. CDR3 coding DNA: TGTGCCAGCAGTGAGGGGGGACCACAGGAGCAGTTCTTC.

This sequence joins TRBV7-8 and TRBJ1-2, with 7 positions matching TRBD1. V shed 5 bases, J shed 4 bases, and the junction held 16 bases outside the gene matches. Germline V gene sequence: CDR1 SGHVS, CDR2 FQNEAQ. This CDR3 spans 17 amino acids. The CDR3 sequence is CASSHNRGPGGFYGYTF. CDR3 nucleotides: TGTGCCAGCAGCCATAACAGGGGCCCCGGTGGATTCTATGGCTACACCTTC.

V and J are TRBV6-5 and TRBJ1-1; TRBD1 matches 11 bases. J was trimmed by 0 bases and V by 6 bases; bases with no gene match: 3. CDR3 size: 15 residues. Germline assignment: CDR1 MNHEY and CDR2 SVGAGI. CDR3 amino acids: CASSPDRGLNTEAFF. DNA for the CDR3: TGTGCCAGCAGCCCGGACAGGGGGCTGAACACTGAAGCTTTCTTT.